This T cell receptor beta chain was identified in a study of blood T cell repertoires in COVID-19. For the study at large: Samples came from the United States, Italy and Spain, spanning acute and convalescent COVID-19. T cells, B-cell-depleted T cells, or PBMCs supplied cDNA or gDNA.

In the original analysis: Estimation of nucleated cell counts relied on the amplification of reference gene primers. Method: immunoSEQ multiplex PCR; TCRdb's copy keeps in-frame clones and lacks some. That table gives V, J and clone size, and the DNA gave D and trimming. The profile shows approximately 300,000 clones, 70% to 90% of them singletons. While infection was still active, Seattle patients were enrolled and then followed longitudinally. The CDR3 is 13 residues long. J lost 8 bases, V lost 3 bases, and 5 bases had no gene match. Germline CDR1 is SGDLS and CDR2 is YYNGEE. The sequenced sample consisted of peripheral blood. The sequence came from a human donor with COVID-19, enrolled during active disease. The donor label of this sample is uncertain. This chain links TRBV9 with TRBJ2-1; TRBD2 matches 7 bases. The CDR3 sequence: CASSATSRDEQFF. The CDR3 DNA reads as TGTGCCAGCAGCGCGACTAGCCGCGATGAGCAGTTCTTC.